This is a list of T cell receptor beta chains from one sample in a study of sequential checkpoint blockade in melanoma. Some clones are missing from TCRdb's copy, which holds only in-frame ones; the method was immunoSEQ multiplex PCR. Among 7,000 to 9,500 clones listed, about three fifths were seen once. Sequences were derived from CD8+ T cells sorted from blood (inferred from file names), sampled from a patient given nivolumab and ipilimumab in sequence. These receptors were taken from a human donor with melanoma. Each CDR3 is given with its conserved first and last residue. A D gene is named only where the DNA matches it firmly. A row's size may be missing; if present it is once, few, many or a size class.

abundance | j_gene | d_gene | v_gene | CDR3nt | CDR3aa
- | TRBJ2-7 | - | TRBV6-1 | TGTGCCAGCAGTGGAGTGACAGGATACTACGAGCAGTACTTC | CASSGVTGYYEQYF
- | TRBJ2-2 | - | TRBV7-9 | TGTGCCAGCAGCTTCACAGGGAATACGGACGGGGAGCTGTTTTTT | CASSFTGNTDGELFF
- | TRBJ2-7 | TRBD1 | TRBV28 | TGTGCCAGTTTGGGAGGACAGGGACCCTACGAGCAGTACTTC | CASLGGQGPYEQYF
- | TRBJ1-5 | TRBD1 | TRBV2 | TGTGCCAGCAACTCGGACAGGGGGCGCGGTCAGCCCCAGCATTTT | CASNSDRGRGQPQHF
few | TRBJ1-6 | - | TRBV9 | TGTGCCAGCAGCGTAGCTGGGACACCGGGTACACCCCTCCACTTT | CASSVAGTPGTPLHF
- | TRBJ1-5 | - | TRBV9 | TGTGCCAGCAGCGCCTCGGGGGGGGACAATCAGCCCCAGCATTTT | CASSASGGDNQPQHF
- | TRBJ1-3 | - | TRBV29-1 | TGCAGCGTTGATAGCGGCCTAAACACCATATATTTT | CSVDSGLNTIYF
- | TRBJ1-2 | - | TRBV6-5 | TGTGCCAGCAGTTTGGACTCTAACTATGGCTACACCTTC | CASSLDSNYGYTF
- | TRBJ2-3 | - | TRBV30 | TGTGCCTGGAGTGTAATTGGCAGGTTGGTGACAGATACGCAGTATTTT | CAWSVIGRLVTDTQYF
few | TRBJ1-2 | - | TRBV7-9 | TGTGCCAGCAGCCTCCTACAGGAGGGGTATGGCTACACCTTC | CASSLLQEGYGYTF
- | TRBJ1-6 | - | TRBV6-1 | TGTGCCAGCAGTGAACCACGACTGGCCGGCCTCCACTTT | CASSEPRLAGLHF
- | TRBJ1-1 | - | TRBV4-2 | TGTGCCAGCAGCCAAGTCAGTGGCACTGAAGCTTTCTTT | CASSQVSGTEAFF
- | TRBJ2-1 | - | TRBV6-4 | TGTGCCAGCAGTGAAAGGGGGGGAGGCAATGAGCAGTTCTTC | CASSERGGGNEQFF
- | TRBJ1-5 | - | TRBV7-8 | TGTGCCAGCAGCCCCAAAGAGGGAAACAATCAGCCCCAGCATTTT | CASSPKEGNNQPQHF
few | TRBJ1-1 | - | TRBV7-9 | TGTGCCAGCAGCCCAGACAGTGAAGCTTTCTTT | CASSPDSEAFF
- | TRBJ2-7 | TRBD1 | TRBV13 | TGTGCCAGCAGCTTCCTGACAGGGTCTGACGAGCAGTACTTC | CASSFLTGSDEQYF
few | TRBJ2-1 | TRBD1 | TRBV7-6 | TGTGCCAGCAGCACTCGGACAGGAAGCTCCTACAATGAGCAGTTCTTC | CASSTRTGSSYNEQFF
- | TRBJ1-2 | - | TRBV15 | TGTGCCACCAGCGGAACACAGGGCGCGGATGGCTACACCTTC | CATSGTQGADGYTF
- | TRBJ1-1 | - | TRBV4-1 | TGCGCCAGCAGCCAAGTGCCGGGGGACACTGAAGCTTTCTTT | CASSQVPGDTEAFF
few | TRBJ2-7 | TRBD1 | TRBV11-2 | TGTGCCAGCAGCTTGTCCGGGACAGGGGGAGACGAGCAGTACTTC | CASSLSGTGGDEQYF
- | TRBJ2-7 | - | TRBV6-5 | TGTGCCAGCAGTTATCAGGGCTACGAGCAGTACTTC | CASSYQGYEQYF
- | TRBJ1-5 | - | TRBV5-5 | TGTGCCAGCAGCTTGGATAGTAGCAATCAGCCCCAGCATTTT | CASSLDSSNQPQHF
medium-sized | TRBJ1-1 | TRBD1 | TRBV6-5 | TGTGCCAGCAGTGAGTCGACAGGGGCTTTGGAAGCTTTCTTT | CASSESTGALEAFF
- | TRBJ1-2 | TRBD1 | TRBV6-5 | TGTGCCAGCACCTACGGGGCAGGACAGGGGAGTGGCTACACCTTC | CASTYGAGQGSGYTF
- | TRBJ2-1 | - | TRBV30 | TGTGCCTGGAGTCCGAGGTCCTACAATGAGCAGTTCTTC | CAWSPRSYNEQFF
- | TRBJ1-1 | TRBD1 | TRBV4-2 | TGTGCCAGCAGCCAAGGACAGGGGGTCGAAGAAGCTTTCTTT | CASSQGQGVEEAFF
- | TRBJ2-7 | - | TRBV5-6 | TGTGCCAGCAGCTTGGGTGGGGGGGAGCAGTACTTC | CASSLGGGEQYF
medium-sized | TRBJ2-7 | - | TRBV27 | TGTGCCAGCAGTACTCTGGGGGCCGAGCAGTACTTC | CASSTLGAEQYF
- | TRBJ1-5 | - | TRBV9 | TGTGCCAGCAGTCAGGGCTACAGCAATCAGCCCCAGCATTTT | CASSQGYSNQPQHF
- | TRBJ1-1 | TRBD1 | TRBV30 | TGTGCCTGTGGGACAGGGGGTTGGGAAACTGAAGCTTTCTTT | CACGTGGWETEAFF
medium-sized | TRBJ2-7 | - | TRBV5-1 | TGCGCCAGCACCGACAGCGACTACGAGCAGTACTTC | CASTDSDYEQYF
- | TRBJ2-7 | TRBD1 | TRBV15 | TGTGCCACCAGCAGAGAACGAGCACAGGGGGACGAGCAGTACTTC | CATSRERAQGDEQYF
medium-sized | TRBJ2-7 | TRBD1 | TRBV5-4 | TGTGCCAGCAGAGGCCCGACAGGGGGAGGCGAGCAGTACTTC | CASRGPTGGGEQYF
- | TRBJ2-3 | TRBD2 | TRBV28 | TGTGCCAGCAGCCGTCGGACTAGCGGGGATACAGATACGCAGTATTTT | CASSRRTSGDTDTQYF
- | TRBJ2-1 | TRBD2 | TRBV5-1 | TGCGCCAGCAGCTACGGGGGGAATGAGCAGTTCTTC | CASSYGGNEQFF
- | TRBJ2-7 | - | TRBV7-8 | TGTGCCAGCAGCTTAGCGGGGGCGGTCACACGGGAGCAGTACTTC | CASSLAGAVTREQYF
- | TRBJ1-6 | - | TRBV28 | TGTGCCAGCACTACGAGCTCCTATAATTCACCCCTCCACTTT | CASTTSSYNSPLHF
- | TRBJ2-7 | TRBD1 | TRBV4-1 | TGCGCCAGCAGCCAAGAAAGGGGGATCAGGGGGTACGAGCAGTACTTC | CASSQERGIRGYEQYF
- | TRBJ1-2 | TRBD1 | TRBV15 | TGTGCCACCAGCAGCCAGGCGGGACAGGGATCGAATGGCTACACCTTC | CATSSQAGQGSNGYTF
- | TRBJ2-3 | TRBD2 | TRBV9 | TGTGCCAGCAGCGCGGGCGGCGGGGGAGGGCCAGATACGCAGTATTTT | CASSAGGGGGPDTQYF
- | TRBJ1-1 | - | TRBV19 | TGTGCCAGTAGCCTTACTTCTTTCGCTGAAGCTTTCTTT | CASSLTSFAEAFF
- | TRBJ2-7 | - | TRBV7-9 | TGTGCCAGCAGCTTACTACAGGGTGGGGAGCAGTACTTC | CASSLLQGGEQYF
- | TRBJ1-2 | TRBD1 | TRBV7-9 | TGTGCCAGCAGCACTCTGGGACAGAAGGGCTACACCTTC | CASSTLGQKGYTF
- | TRBJ2-7 | TRBD1 | TRBV29-1 | TGCAGCGTTGATAGCGTGGACAGGGGCTACGAGCAGTACTTC | CSVDSVDRGYEQYF
- | TRBJ2-2 | - | TRBV5-1 | TGCGCCAGCAGGGACAATTCTGCCGGGGAGCTGTTTTTT | CASRDNSAGELFF